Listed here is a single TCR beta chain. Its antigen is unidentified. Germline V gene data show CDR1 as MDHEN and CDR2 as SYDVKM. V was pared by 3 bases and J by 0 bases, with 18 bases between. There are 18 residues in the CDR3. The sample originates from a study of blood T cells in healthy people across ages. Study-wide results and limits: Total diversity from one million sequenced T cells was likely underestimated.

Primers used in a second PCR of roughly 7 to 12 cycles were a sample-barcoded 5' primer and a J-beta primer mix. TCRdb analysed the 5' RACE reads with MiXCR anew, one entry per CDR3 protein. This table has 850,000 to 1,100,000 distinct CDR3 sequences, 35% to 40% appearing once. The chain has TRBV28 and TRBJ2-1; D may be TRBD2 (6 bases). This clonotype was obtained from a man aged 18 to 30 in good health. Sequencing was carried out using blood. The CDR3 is CASSLVMARESSYNEQFF. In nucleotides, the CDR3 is TGTGCCAGCAGTTTGGTCATGGCCCGGGAGAGCTCCTACAATGAGCAGTTCTTC.